This TCR beta chain emerged from a study of blood T cells in healthy people across ages. Study-wide results and caveats: It was the long-lived donors that had more naive CD4+ cells and higher diversity than aged donors.

Healthy Russian Caucasian donors spanned ages about 6 to 90 years. Trimming removed 5 bases from V and 4 bases from J, with 12 bases in between. Germline CDR1 reads DFQATT; CDR2 reads SNEGSKA (reference sequence). This CDR3 is built from 13 residues. The authors ran a second PCR of 7 to 11 cycles using a sample-barcoded 5' primer and a J-beta primer mix. Each CDR3 protein gets one entry after TCRdb re-called the 5' RACE reads with MiXCR. The table includes approximately 730,000 distinct CDR3 sequences, roughly two fifths detected once. About this clonotype itself: Its matching antigen is unknown.

The sequenced sample was blood. The chain recombines TRBV20-1 with TRBJ2-1; D remains unclear. The origin of this receptor is a woman aged 60 to 75 in good health. The CDR3 DNA reads as TGCAGTGCTGGGCCCGGCACTTACAATGAGCAGTTCTTC. It is translated as CSAGPGTYNEQFF.